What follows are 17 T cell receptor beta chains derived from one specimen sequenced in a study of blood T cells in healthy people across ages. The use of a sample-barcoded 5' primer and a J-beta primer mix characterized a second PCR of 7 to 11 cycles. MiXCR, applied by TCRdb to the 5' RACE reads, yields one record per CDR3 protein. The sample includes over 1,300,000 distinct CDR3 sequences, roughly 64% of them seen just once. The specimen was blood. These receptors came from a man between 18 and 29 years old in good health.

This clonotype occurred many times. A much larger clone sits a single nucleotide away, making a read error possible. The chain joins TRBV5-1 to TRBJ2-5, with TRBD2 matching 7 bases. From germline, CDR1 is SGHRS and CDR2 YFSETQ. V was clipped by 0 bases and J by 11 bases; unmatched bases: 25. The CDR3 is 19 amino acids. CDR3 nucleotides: TGCGCCAGCAGCTTGGGTTTAGGCGGGACTACCGTCTTATACAATGAGCAGTACTTC. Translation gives CASSLGLGGTTVLYNEQYF.

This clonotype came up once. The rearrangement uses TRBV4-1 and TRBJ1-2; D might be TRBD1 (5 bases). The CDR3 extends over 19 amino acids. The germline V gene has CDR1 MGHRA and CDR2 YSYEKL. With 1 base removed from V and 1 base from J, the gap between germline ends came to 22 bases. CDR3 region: CASSQVPRVSGRRNYGYTF. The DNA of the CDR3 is TGCGCCAGCAGCCAAGTTCCCCGGGTTTCAGGGAGACGTAACTATGGCTACACCTTC.

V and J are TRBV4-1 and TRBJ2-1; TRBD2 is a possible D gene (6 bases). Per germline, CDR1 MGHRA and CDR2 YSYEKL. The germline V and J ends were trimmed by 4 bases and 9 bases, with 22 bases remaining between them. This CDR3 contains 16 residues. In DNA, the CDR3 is TGCGCCAGCAGCCCAGCAGGCGGCGGGATCGTGGTTGAGCAGTTCTTC. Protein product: CASSPAGGGIVVEQFF.

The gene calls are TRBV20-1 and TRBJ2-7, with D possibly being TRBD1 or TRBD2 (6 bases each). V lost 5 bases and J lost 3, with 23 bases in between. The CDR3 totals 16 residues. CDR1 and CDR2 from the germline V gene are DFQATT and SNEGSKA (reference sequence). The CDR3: CSAAEDPGGHYYEQYF. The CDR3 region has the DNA TGCAGTGCTGCCGAGGATCCCGGGGGACATTACTACGAGCAGTACTTC.

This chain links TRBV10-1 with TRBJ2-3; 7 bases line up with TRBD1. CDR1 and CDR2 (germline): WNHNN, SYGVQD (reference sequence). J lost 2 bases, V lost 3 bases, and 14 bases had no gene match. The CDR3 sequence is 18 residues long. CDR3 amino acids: CASSELGGPLRFTDTQYF. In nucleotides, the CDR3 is TGCGCCAGCAGTGAATTAGGGGGCCCCTTACGCTTCACAGATACGCAGTATTTT.

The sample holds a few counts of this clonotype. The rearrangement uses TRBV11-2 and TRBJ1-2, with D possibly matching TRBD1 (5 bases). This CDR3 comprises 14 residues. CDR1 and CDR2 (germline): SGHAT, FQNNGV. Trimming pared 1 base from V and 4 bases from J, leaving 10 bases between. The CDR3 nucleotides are TGTGCCAGCAGCTTAGGGGGGTCGGGCTATGGCTACACCTTC. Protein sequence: CASSLGGSGYGYTF.

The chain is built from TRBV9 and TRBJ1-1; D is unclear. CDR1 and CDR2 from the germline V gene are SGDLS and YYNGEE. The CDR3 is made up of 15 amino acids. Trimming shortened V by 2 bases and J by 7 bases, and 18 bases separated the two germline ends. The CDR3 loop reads CASSVVASRSDEAFF. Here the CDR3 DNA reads TGTGCCAGCAGCGTCGTCGCCTCCAGAAGTGATGAAGCTTTCTTT.

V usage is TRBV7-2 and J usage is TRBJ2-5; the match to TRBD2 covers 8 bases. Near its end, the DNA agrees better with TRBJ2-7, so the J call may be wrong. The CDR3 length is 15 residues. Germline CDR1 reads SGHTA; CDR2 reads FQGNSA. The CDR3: CASSLVGGGTGEQYF. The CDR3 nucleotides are TGTGCCAGCAGCTTAGTCGGGGGGGGAACGGGCGAGCAGTACTTC.

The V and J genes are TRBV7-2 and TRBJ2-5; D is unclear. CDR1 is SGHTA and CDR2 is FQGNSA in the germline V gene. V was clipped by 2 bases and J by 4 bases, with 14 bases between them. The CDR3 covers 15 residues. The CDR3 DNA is TGTGCCAGCAGCTTATCGCGCTTGATTGGAGAGACCCAGTACTTC. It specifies CASSLSRLIGETQYF.

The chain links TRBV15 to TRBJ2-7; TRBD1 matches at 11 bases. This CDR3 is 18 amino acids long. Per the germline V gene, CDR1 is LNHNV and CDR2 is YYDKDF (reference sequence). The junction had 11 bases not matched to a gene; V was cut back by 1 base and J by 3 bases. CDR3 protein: CATSRGTGGLAKDYEQYF. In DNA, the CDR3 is TGTGCCACCAGCAGAGGGACAGGGGGCCTTGCTAAAGACTACGAGCAGTACTTC.

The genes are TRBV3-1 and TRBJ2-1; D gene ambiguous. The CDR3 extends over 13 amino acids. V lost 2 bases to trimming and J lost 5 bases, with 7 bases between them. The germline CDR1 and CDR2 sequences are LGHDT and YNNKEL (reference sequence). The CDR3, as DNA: TGTGCCAGCAGCCAATTCGTGCACAATGAGCAGTTCTTC. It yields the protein CASSQFVHNEQFF.

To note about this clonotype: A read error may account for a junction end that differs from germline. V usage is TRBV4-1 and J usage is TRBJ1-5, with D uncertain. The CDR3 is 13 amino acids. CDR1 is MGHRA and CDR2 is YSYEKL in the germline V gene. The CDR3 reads CASSQVNSQAQHF. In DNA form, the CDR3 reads TGCGCCAGCAGCCAAGTTAATAGTCAGGCCCAGCATTTT.

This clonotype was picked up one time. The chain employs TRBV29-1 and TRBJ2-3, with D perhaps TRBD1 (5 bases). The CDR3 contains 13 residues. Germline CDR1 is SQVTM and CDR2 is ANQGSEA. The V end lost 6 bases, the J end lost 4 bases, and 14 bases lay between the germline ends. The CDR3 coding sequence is TGCAGCGTCTGGGGCGCCACCCCAGATACGCAGTATTTT. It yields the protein CSVWGATPDTQYF.

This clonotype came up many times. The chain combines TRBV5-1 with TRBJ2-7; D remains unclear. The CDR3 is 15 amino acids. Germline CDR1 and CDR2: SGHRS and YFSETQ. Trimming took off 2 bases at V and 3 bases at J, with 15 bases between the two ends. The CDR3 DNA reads TGCGCCAGCAGCTTCGAGAGATCTTCAAGCTACGAGCAGTACTTC. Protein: CASSFERSSSYEQYF.

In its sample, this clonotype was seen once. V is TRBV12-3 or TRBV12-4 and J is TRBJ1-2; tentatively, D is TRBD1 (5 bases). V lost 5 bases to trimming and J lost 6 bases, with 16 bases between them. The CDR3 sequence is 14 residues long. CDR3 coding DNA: TGTGCCAGCAGTCCCAGTGGGGGGACGCATGGCTACACCTTC. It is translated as CASSPSGGTHGYTF.

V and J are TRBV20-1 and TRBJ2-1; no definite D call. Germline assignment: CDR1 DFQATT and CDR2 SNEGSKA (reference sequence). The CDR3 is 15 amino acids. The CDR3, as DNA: TGCAGCGCGCTGGCGAAGGGCATTTACTTCAATGAGCAGTTCTTC. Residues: CSALAKGIYFNEQFF.

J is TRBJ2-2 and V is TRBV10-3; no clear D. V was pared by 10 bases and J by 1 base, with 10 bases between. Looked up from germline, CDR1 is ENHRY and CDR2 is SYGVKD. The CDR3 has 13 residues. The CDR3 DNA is TGTGCCACAGTGGACGTGAACACCGGGGAGCTGTTTTTT. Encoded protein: CATVDVNTGELFF.